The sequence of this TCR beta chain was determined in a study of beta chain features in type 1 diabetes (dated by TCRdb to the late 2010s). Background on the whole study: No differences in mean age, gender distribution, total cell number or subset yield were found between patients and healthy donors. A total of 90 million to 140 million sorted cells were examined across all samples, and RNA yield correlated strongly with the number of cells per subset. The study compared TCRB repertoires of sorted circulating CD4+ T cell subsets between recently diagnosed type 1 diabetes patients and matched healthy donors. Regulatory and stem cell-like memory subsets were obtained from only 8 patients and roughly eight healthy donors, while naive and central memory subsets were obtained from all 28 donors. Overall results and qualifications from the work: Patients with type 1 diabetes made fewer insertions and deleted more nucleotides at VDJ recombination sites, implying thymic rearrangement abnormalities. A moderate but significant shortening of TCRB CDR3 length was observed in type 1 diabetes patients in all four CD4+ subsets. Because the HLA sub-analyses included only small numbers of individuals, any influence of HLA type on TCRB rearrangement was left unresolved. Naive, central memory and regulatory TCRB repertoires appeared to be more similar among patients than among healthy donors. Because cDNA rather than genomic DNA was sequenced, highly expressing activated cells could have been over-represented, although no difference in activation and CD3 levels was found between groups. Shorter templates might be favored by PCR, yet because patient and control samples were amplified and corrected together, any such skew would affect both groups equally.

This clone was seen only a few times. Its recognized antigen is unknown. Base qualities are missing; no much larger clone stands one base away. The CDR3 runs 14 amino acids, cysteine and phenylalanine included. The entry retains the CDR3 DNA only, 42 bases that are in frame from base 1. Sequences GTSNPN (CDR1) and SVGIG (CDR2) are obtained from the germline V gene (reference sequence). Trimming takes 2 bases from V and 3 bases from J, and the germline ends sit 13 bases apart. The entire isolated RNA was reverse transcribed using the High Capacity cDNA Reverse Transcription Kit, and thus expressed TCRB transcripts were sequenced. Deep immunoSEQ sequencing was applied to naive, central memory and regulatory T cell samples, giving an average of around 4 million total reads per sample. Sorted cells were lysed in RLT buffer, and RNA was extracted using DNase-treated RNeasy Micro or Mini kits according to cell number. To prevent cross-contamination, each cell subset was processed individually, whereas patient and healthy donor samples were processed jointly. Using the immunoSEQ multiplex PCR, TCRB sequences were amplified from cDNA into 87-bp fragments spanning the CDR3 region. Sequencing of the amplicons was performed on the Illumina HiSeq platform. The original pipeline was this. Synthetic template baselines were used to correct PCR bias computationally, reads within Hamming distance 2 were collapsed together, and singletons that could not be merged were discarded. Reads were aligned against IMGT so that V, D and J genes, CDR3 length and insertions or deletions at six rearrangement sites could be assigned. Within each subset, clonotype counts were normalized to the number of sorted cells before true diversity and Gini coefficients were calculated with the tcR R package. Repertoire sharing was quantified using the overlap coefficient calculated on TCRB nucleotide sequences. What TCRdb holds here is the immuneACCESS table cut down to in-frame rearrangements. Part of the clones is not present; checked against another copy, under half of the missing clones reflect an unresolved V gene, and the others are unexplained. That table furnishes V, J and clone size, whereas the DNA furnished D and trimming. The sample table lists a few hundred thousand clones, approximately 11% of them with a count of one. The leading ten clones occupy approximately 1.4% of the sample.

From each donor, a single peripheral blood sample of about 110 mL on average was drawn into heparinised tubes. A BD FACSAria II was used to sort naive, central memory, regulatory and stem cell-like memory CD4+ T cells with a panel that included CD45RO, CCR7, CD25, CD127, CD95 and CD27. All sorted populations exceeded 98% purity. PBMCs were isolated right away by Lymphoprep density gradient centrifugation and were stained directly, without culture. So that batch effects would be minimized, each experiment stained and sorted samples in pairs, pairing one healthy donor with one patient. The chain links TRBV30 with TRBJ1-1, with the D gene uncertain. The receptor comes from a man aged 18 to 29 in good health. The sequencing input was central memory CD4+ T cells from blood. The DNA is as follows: TGTGCCTGGAGTCCCCAATGGGGTTACACTGAAGCTTTCTTT. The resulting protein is CAWSPQWGYTEAFF.